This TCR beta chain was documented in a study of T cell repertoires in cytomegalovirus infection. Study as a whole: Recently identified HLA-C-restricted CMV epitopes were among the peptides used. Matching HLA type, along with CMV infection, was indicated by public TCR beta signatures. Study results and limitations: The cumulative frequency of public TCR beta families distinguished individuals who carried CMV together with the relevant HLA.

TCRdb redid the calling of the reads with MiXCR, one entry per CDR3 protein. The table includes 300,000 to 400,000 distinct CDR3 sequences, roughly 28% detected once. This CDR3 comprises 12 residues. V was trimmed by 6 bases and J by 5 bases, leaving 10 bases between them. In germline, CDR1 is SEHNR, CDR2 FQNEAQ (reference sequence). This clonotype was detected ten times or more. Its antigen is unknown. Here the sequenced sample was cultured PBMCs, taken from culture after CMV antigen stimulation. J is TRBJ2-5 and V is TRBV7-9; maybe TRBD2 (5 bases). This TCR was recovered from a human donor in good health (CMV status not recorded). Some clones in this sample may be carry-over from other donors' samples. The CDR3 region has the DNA TGTGCCAGCAGATCACTAGATGAGACCCAGTACTTC. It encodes CASRSLDETQYF.